Following are 13 T cell receptor beta chains from one sample sequenced in a study of blood T cell repertoires in COVID-19. Clones were sequenced by immunoSEQ multiplex PCR, and TCRdb holds only the in-frame ones, with some missing. In the table there are 130,000 or so clones, around nine tenths of which are singletons. Sequenced input: peripheral blood. The receptors derive from a man between 60 and 75 years old with active or convalescent COVID-19.

This rearrangement joins TRBV11-2 to TRBJ2-1; 8 positions agree with TRBD1. Per germline, CDR1 SGHAT and CDR2 FQNNGV. V lost 1 base to trimming and J lost 5 bases; unmatched junction nucleotides: 10. The length of the CDR3 is 17 residues. The CDR3 nucleotides are TGTGCCAGCAGCTTAGGGGCCCCTGGGACAGGAGACAATGAGCAGTTCTTC. It yields the protein CASSLGAPGTGDNEQFF.

The chain employs TRBV19 and TRBJ2-2, with TRBD1 as a possible D gene (6 bases). CDR3 length: 15 residues. V lost 3 bases and J 5 bases, leaving 13 bases between the germline ends. Germline V lookup: CDR1 LNHDA, CDR2 SQIVND (reference sequence). The CDR3 is CASSIPAGTTGELFF. The DNA for the CDR3 is TGTGCCAGTAGTATTCCGGCAGGGACAACCGGGGAGCTGTTTTTT.

The gene calls are TRBV29-1 and TRBJ1-2; a weak D match, TRBD1 (5 bases). This CDR3 is 11 amino acids long. Germline V gene data show CDR1 as SQVTM and CDR2 as ANQGSEA. V lost 5 bases to trimming and J lost 4 bases, with 8 bases between them. CDR3 residues: CSVRDSYGYTF. Here the CDR3 DNA reads TGCAGCGTTCGGGACTCCTATGGCTACACCTTC.

The gene calls are TRBV9 and TRBJ1-2; tentatively, D is TRBD1 (6 bases). Germline CDR1 reads SGDLS; CDR2 reads YYNGEE. V gave up 0 bases and J gave up 8 bases, with 11 bases separating them. The CDR3 consists of 13 residues. For the CDR3, the DNA is TGTGCCAGCAGCGTAGAGGGAACAGGGGGCTACACCTTC. This codes for CASSVEGTGGYTF.

This clone was seen a single time. The chain joins TRBV19 to TRBJ1-2, with a weak D call TRBD1 (5 bases). The germline V gene has CDR1 LNHDA and CDR2 SQIVND (reference sequence). Deletions cut 6 bases from V and 3 bases from J, with 14 bases between. This CDR3 is 14 amino acids long. Here the CDR3 reads CASSLGQGDYGYTF. CDR3 coding DNA: TGTGCCAGTAGCCTAGGGCAGGGCGACTATGGCTACACCTTC. Together with reference TRBV19 and TRBJ1-2, the CDR3 gives the full variable domain: DGGITQSPKYLFRKEGQNVTLSCEQNLNHDAMYWYRQDPGQGLRLIYYSQIVNDFQKGDIAEGYSVSREKKESFPLTVTSAQKNPTAFYLCASSLGQGDYGYTFGSGTRLTVV.

The chain joins TRBV3-1 (or the pseudogene TRBV3-2) to TRBJ2-7, with TRBD2 matching 11 bases. Germline V CDR1 and CDR2: LGHDT, YNNKEL (reference sequence). The ends lost 1 base at V and 4 bases at J; junction bases unmatched: 9. The CDR3 extends over 17 amino acids. The CDR3 DNA reads as TGTGCCAGCAGCCAAGTCTTGATAGCGGGAGGGAGGTACGAGCAGTACTTC. Protein sequence: CASSQVLIAGGRYEQYF.

This chain connects TRBV11-2 to TRBJ2-3, with 7 bases identical to TRBD2. The CDR3 is 17 amino acids. J was trimmed by 2 bases and V by 5 bases; bases with no gene match: 13. CDR1 is SGHAT, CDR2 FQNNGV, per germline. CDR3 sequence: CASSPHRSGINTDTQYF. The CDR3, as DNA: TGTGCCAGCAGCCCCCACCGGAGCGGGATTAACACAGATACGCAGTATTTT.

The V and J genes are TRBV11-2 and TRBJ2-7; the match to TRBD1 covers 7 bases. With V trimmed by 5 bases and J by 7 bases, 8 bases remained unmatched. CDR3 length: 13 amino acids. CDR1 and CDR2 (germline): SGHAT, FQNNGV. CDR3 in DNA: TGTGCCAGCAGCCGTGACAGGGCTCGAGAGCAGTACTTC. This gives the protein CASSRDRAREQYF. Full variable domain (missing parts from reference TRBV11-2 and TRBJ2-7): EAGVAQSPRYKIIEKRQSVAFWCNPISGHATLYWYQQILGQGPKLLIQFQNNGVVDDSQLPKDRFSAERLKGVDSTLKIQPAKLEDSAVYLCASSRDRAREQYFGPGTRLTVT.

The V and J genes are TRBV12-3 or TRBV12-4 and TRBJ2-4; weak D call: TRBD2 (6 bases). Deletions cut 3 bases from V and 14 bases from J, with 11 bases between. CDR3 length equals 11 residues. This CDR3 is CASSFGGFEYF. Here the CDR3 DNA reads TGTGCCAGCAGTTTTGGGGGGTTCGAGTACTTC.

V is TRBV7-2 and J is TRBJ1-1, with 7 bases identical to TRBD1. The V and J ends lost 7 bases and 4 bases, in that order; junction bases with no gene match: 18. This CDR3 is 17 amino acids long. In germline, CDR1 is SGHTA, CDR2 FQGNSA. CDR3 nucleotides: TGTGCCAGCAAACTGGAACCGGGACAGTCTCTTGGCACTGAAGCTTTCTTT. Its translation: CASKLEPGQSLGTEAFF.

The CDR3 DNA follows: TGTGCCAGCAGTTCAAGGGGCGCTGGGGCCAACGTCCTGACTTTC. Encoded protein: CASSSRGAGANVLTF. The chain uses TRBV6-2 or TRBV6-3 and TRBJ2-6, with D perhaps TRBD1 (5 bases). Trimming stripped 4 bases from V and 2 bases from J, with 9 bases between. Germline V gene lookup returns CDR1 MNHEY and CDR2 SVGEGT. The CDR3 runs 15 residues.

The chain is built from TRBV12-5 and TRBJ2-3; D not resolved. V was shortened by 4 bases and J by 7 bases, with 27 bases between the two germline ends. Germline loops: CDR1 LGHNT, CDR2 FRNRAP. The CDR3 loop spans 18 amino acids. For the CDR3, the DNA is TGTGCTAGTGGTTCTACCTCCTTTGACTCCTTGTCCGTAAATACGCAGTATTTT. It encodes CASGSTSFDSLSVNTQYF.

J is TRBJ1-5 and V is TRBV18; TRBD1 is a possible D gene (6 bases). V was cut by 3 bases and J by 4 bases, with 7 bases left in between. This CDR3 has 13 residues. Germline lookup yields CDR1 KGHSH and CDR2 LQKENI. The CDR3 DNA reads as TGTGCCAGCTCACCCCAGGGGAATCAGCCCCAGCATTTT. Translating it yields CASSPQGNQPQHF.